Following are 21 T cell receptor beta chains from one sample sequenced in a study of T cells in Graves' hyperthyroidism and ophthalmopathy. Researchers amplified the TCR beta CDR3 regions from RNA transcripts. HTBI primers were used for first-round RT-PCR of the TCR CDR3. TCRdb fed the multiplex PCR reads into MiXCR, producing one record per CDR3 protein. The sample holds 750,000 to 950,000 distinct CDR3 sequences; 38% are singletons and the top ten take approximately 8.7%. Sequencing was carried out using blood. These receptors all come from a man aged 18 to 30 with Graves' hyperthyroidism.

As DNA, the CDR3 is TGCAGTGCCAGCAGCGCCCAGGGGGGCACTGAAGCTTTCTTT. Its protein is CSASSAQGGTEAFF. The V and J genes are TRBV20-1 and TRBJ1-1; 7 bases fit TRBD1. CDR1 is DFQATT and CDR2 is SNEGSKA in the germline V gene (reference sequence). CDR3 length equals 14 residues. Trimming removed 6 bases from V and 4 bases from J; junction bases left unmatched: 11.

In its sample, this clonotype was seen many times. V and J are TRBV7-6 and TRBJ2-7; the match to TRBD1 covers 7 bases. The CDR3 runs to 15 residues. CDR1 and CDR2 (germline): SGHVS, FNYEAQ. The V segment lost 1 base and the J segment 2 bases; nucleotides outside the gene matches: 5. CDR3 in DNA: TGTGCCAGCAGCTTAGGCAGGCAGGGGGCCTACGAGCAGTACTTC. Protein: CASSLGRQGAYEQYF.

The chain carries TRBV2 and TRBJ2-7, with TRBD1 matching 9 bases. With 6 bases clipped from V and 3 bases from J, the junction kept 6 bases outside the gene matches. The CDR3 length is 14 residues. CDR1 and CDR2 from the germline V gene are SNHLY and FYNNEI. The CDR3 loop is CASREPGQGYEQYF. CDR3 nucleotides: TGTGCCAGCAGGGAACCGGGACAGGGCTACGAGCAGTACTTC.

This sequence joins TRBV5-1 and TRBJ1-1; no clear D. Germline values: CDR1 SGHRS, CDR2 YFSETQ. The CDR3 covers 14 residues. The ends were cut back, 0 bases at V and 1 base at J, with 7 bases in the middle. Here the CDR3 reads CASSLETENTEAFF. CDR3 DNA sequence: TGCGCCAGCAGCTTGGAGACGGAGAACACTGAAGCTTTCTTT.

This chain links TRBV20-1 with TRBJ1-4; 7 bases are shared with TRBD1. The junction had 11 bases not matched to a gene; V was cut back by 6 bases and J by 4 bases. This CDR3 is built from 15 residues. CDR1 is DFQATT, CDR2 SNEGSKA, per germline (reference sequence). Here the CDR3 DNA reads TGCAGTGCCTTATCGGGACAGACCATTAATGAAAAACTGTTTTTT. This translates into CSALSGQTINEKLFF.

This sequence joins TRBV2 and TRBJ1-5; 10 nucleotides agree with TRBD1. This CDR3 is 15 amino acids long. Germline V gene sequence: CDR1 SNHLY, CDR2 FYNNEI. V shed 2 bases and J 8 bases; nucleotides not matched to a gene: 6. The CDR3 DNA sequence: TGTGCCAGCAGTGAATGGGAGACAGGGGGCAAGCCCCAGCATTTT. Protein product: CASSEWETGGKPQHF.

This clonotype has only a few counts. Its ends do not fully match the called genes, so a read error is possible. This chain connects TRBV7-9 to TRBJ2-7; weak D call: TRBD1 (6 bases). Germline V lookup: CDR1 SEHNR, CDR2 FQNEAQ (reference sequence). The CDR3 runs 15 residues. The CDR3 DNA reads as TGTGCCAACAGCTTGCTACAGGGAAGCTCCTACGAGCAGTACTTC. Its protein product is CANSLLQGSSYEQYF.

There are a few counts of this clonotype. CDR3 region: CASSLSGTPTEQYF. The CDR3, as DNA: TGTGCCAGCAGCTTAAGCGGGACGCCGACCGAGCAGTACTTC. The chain joins TRBV7-9 to TRBJ2-7, with 7 bases lining up with TRBD2. V gave up 2 bases and J gave up 6 bases; unmatched junction bases: 7. CDR1 and CDR2 from the germline V gene are SEHNR and FQNEAQ (reference sequence). The CDR3 is 14 residues long.

Of note for this clonotype: A much larger clone sits a single nucleotide away, making a read error possible. No conserved phenylalanine or tryptophan ends this CDR3, so it is likely a read error. The chain is built from TRBV7-9 and TRBJ1-1; perhaps TRBD1 as D (5 bases). Trimming took off 1 base at V and 1 base at J, with 13 bases between the two ends. This CDR3 comprises 16 residues. Germline assignment: CDR1 SEHNR and CDR2 FQNEAQ (reference sequence). The CDR3 coding sequence is TGTGCCAGCAGCTTAGTATGGACTGGGACGAACACTGAAGCTTTCTAT. This sequence encodes CASSLVWTGTNTEAFY.

This chain joins TRBV2 and TRBJ1-4; TRBD1 might be the D (5 bases). The CDR3 extends over 16 amino acids. V was cut by 4 bases and J by 7 bases, with 19 bases left in between. Germline V gene data show CDR1 as SNHLY and CDR2 as FYNNEI. The CDR3 loop reads CASSVLARGTGEKLFF. CDR3 in DNA: TGTGCCAGCAGTGTCCTCGCCCGCGGGACTGGTGAAAAACTGTTTTTT.

V gene TRBV19 combines with J gene TRBJ2-2; a possible D gene is TRBD2 (5 bases). Germline CDR1 LNHDA, CDR2 SQIVND (reference sequence). The CDR3 covers 13 residues. The germline V and J ends were trimmed by 1 base and 6 bases, with 6 bases remaining between them. CDR3 in amino acids: CASSIGEPGELFF. Written as DNA, the CDR3 is TGTGCCAGTAGTATAGGGGAGCCCGGGGAGCTGTTTTTT.

This clonotype appeared many times. This chain uses TRBV20-1 with TRBJ2-5; the match to TRBD1 covers 7 bases. V shed 6 bases and J 5 bases; nucleotides not matched to a gene: 6. Germline-derived CDR1 and CDR2 are DFQATT and SNEGSKA (reference sequence). This CDR3 spans 12 amino acids. In DNA form, the CDR3 reads TGCAGTGCCACGGACAGGTTTGAGACCCAGTACTTC. Protein: CSATDRFETQYF.

In its sample, this clonotype was seen many times. The chain has TRBV10-3 and TRBJ1-1; 9 bases agree with TRBD1. The germline V gene has CDR1 ENHRY and CDR2 SYGVKD. Germline trimming cut 10 bases from V and 1 base from J; bases unmatched to any gene: 4. The length of the CDR3 is 13 residues. The DNA for the CDR3 is TGTGCCACACAGGGGGCGCCGAACACTGAAGCTTTCTTT. Amino acid sequence: CATQGAPNTEAFF.

This clonotype was observed a few times. The gene calls are TRBV7-9 and TRBJ1-1, with a possible D match to TRBD1 (5 bases). This CDR3 comprises 12 residues. Germline V gene sequence: CDR1 SEHNR, CDR2 FQNEAQ (reference sequence). V lost 5 bases, J lost 7 bases, and 11 bases lay in between. The CDR3 protein is CASSNEGLEAFF. The CDR3 DNA reads as TGTGCCAGCAGCAACGAGGGGCTTGAAGCTTTCTTT.

This clonotype occurred many times. The rearrangement joins TRBV19 to TRBJ2-7; 7 positions match TRBD1. Germline CDR1 and CDR2: LNHDA and SQIVND (reference sequence). J was trimmed by 5 bases and V by 5 bases; bases with no gene match: 12. The CDR3 spans 15 residues. The CDR3 nucleotides read TGTGCCAGTAGTCCCCGGGACAGCCCTACCCACGAGCAGTACTTC. It encodes CASSPRDSPTHEQYF.

The rearrangement uses TRBV10-3 and TRBJ1-5, with D maybe TRBD1 (5 bases). The CDR3 spans 14 residues. The V and J ends lost 4 bases and 3 bases respectively, with 10 bases between them. The V gene's germline CDR1 is ENHRY and CDR2 SYGVKD. CDR3 DNA sequence: TGTGCCATCAGTGCTCAAGGGGCCAATCAGCCCCAGCATTTT. This gives the protein CAISAQGANQPQHF.

Worth noting for this clonotype: Its ends do not fully match the called genes, so a read error is possible. The chain has TRBV19 and TRBJ2-5; the D gene could be TRBD1 or TRBD2 (5 bases each). Germline V CDR1 and CDR2: LNHDA, SQIVND (reference sequence). CDR3 length: 14 residues. In nucleotides, the CDR3 is TGTGCCAGTAGTCGAGGGGACCTCCAAAAGACCCAGTACTTC. Protein: CASSRGDLQKTQYF.

This clonotype was recorded at least ten times. The genes are TRBV7-6 and TRBJ1-4, with D uncertain. V was clipped by 1 base and J by 11 bases, with 17 bases between them. The CDR3 contains 15 residues. In germline, CDR1 is SGHVS, CDR2 FNYEAQ. DNA of the CDR3: TGTGCCAGCAGCTTAGAAGGCGACACGCGAGGGAAACTGTTTTTT. Its protein product is CASSLEGDTRGKLFF. Full variable domain (remainder filled in from reference TRBV7-6 and TRBJ1-4): GAGVSQSPRYKVTKRGQDVALRCDPISGHVSLYWYRQALGQGPEFLTYFNYEAQQDKSGLPNDRFSAERPEGSISTLTIQRTEQRDSAMYRCASSLEGDTRGKLFFGSGTQLSVL.

The table lists this clonotype with a few counts. The rearrangement joins TRBV9 to TRBJ2-2; 9 bases map to TRBD2. This CDR3 has 16 amino acids. Trimming removed 0 bases from V and 2 bases from J; junction bases left unmatched: 2. CDR1 and CDR2 (germline): SGDLS, YYNGEE. This chain's CDR3 is CASSVEAGGNTGELFF. The CDR3 DNA sequence: TGTGCCAGCAGCGTAGAAGCGGGAGGTAACACCGGGGAGCTGTTTTTT.

The chain links TRBV4-1 to TRBJ2-7; D not certain. The CDR3 contains 13 residues. The V end lost 2 bases, the J end lost 6 bases, and 11 bases lay between the germline ends. The germline V gene encodes CDR1 MGHRA and CDR2 YSYEKL. The CDR3: CASSQIPSSEQYF. The CDR3 coding sequence is TGCGCCAGCAGCCAAATACCCTCTAGCGAGCAGTACTTC.

In its sample, this clonotype was seen many times. The V gene is TRBV5-1, the J gene TRBJ1-2, with D perhaps TRBD1 (6 bases). Trimming removed 4 bases from V and 7 bases from J, with 11 bases in between. The CDR3 runs to 12 residues. From germline, CDR1 is SGHRS and CDR2 YFSETQ. The DNA for the CDR3 is TGCGCCAGCAGCCAGGGGACCGGTGGCTACACCTTC. This sequence encodes CASSQGTGGYTF.